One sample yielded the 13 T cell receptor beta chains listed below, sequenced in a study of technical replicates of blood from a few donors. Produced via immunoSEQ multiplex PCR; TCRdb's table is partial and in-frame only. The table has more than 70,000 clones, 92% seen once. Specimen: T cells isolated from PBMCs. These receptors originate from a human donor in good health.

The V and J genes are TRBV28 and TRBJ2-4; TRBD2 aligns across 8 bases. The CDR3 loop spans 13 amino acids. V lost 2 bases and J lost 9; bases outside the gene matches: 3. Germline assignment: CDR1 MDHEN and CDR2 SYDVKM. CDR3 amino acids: CASSLGREAIQYF. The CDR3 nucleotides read TGTGCCAGCAGTTTAGGGCGGGAGGCCATTCAGTACTTC.

CDR3 amino acids: CASSPPSGDSAGGQYF. The CDR3 DNA reads as TGTGCCAGCAGCCCGCCCTCCGGGGACTCCGCAGGGGGCCAGTACTTC. V usage is TRBV4-2 and J usage is TRBJ2-5, with D possibly matching TRBD1 (7 bases). Germline V lookup: CDR1 LGHNA, CDR2 YNFKEQ. This CDR3 contains 16 residues. Trimming shortened V by 4 bases and J by 10 bases, and 25 bases separated the two germline ends.

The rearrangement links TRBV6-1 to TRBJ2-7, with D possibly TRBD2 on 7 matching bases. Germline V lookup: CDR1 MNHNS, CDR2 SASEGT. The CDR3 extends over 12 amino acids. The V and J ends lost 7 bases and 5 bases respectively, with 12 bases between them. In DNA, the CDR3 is TGTGCCAGCAAACGGGGGGCCCACGAGCAGTACTTC. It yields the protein CASKRGAHEQYF.

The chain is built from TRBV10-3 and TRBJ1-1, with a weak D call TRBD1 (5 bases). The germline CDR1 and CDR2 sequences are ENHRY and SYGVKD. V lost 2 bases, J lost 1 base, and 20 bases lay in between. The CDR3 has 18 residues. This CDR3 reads CAISETGRQGEGNTEAFF. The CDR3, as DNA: TGTGCCATCAGTGAGACCGGGCGGCAAGGGGAGGGGAACACTGAAGCTTTCTTT.

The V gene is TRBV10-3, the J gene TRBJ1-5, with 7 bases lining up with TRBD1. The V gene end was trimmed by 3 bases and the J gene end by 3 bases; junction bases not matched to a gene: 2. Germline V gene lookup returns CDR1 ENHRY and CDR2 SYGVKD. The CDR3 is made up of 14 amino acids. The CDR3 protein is CAISEDRDNQPQHF. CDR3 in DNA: TGTGCCATCAGTGAAGACAGGGACAATCAGCCCCAGCATTTT.

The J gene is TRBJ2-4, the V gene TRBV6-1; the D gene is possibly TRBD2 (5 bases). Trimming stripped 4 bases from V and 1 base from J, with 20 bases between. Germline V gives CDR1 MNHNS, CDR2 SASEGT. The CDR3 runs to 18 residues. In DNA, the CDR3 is TGTGCCAGCAGTGGAAACCGACGGGGAGCCTTCGCCAAAAACATTCAGTACTTC. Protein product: CASSGNRRGAFAKNIQYF.

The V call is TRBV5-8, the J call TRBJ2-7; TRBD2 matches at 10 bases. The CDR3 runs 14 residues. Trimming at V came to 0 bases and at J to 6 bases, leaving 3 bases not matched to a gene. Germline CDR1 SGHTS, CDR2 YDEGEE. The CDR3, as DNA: TGTGCCAGCAGCTTGGGGGGACTAGCGATCGAGCAGTACTTC. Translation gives CASSLGGLAIEQYF.

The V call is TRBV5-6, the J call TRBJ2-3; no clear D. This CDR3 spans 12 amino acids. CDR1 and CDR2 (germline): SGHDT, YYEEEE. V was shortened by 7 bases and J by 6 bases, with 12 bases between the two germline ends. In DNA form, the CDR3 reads TGTGCCAGCGAACATTCCCCCGATACGCAGTATTTT. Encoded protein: CASEHSPDTQYF.

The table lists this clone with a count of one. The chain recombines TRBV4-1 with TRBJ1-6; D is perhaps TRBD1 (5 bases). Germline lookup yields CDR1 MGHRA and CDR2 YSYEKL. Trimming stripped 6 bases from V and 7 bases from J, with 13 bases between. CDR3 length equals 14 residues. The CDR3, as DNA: TGCGCCAGCAGTTTACTCCCAGGGAATTCACCCCTCCACTTT. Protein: CASSLLPGNSPLHF.

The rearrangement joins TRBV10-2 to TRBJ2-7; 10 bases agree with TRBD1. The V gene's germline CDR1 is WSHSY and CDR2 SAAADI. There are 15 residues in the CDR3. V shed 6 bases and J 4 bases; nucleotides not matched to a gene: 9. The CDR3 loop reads CASRDSGTGAYEQYF. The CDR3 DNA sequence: TGCGCCAGCAGAGATTCCGGGACAGGGGCGTACGAGCAGTACTTC.

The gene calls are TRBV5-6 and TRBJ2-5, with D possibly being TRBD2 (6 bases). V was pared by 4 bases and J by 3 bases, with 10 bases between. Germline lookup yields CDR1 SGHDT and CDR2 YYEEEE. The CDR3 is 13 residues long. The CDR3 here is CASSPGREETQYF. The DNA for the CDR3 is TGTGCCAGCAGCCCCGGGAGAGAAGAGACCCAGTACTTC.

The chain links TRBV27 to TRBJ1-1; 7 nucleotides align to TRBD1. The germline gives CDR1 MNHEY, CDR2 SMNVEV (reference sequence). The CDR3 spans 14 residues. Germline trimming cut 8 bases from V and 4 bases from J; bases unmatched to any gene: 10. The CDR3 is CASAQGGPTTEAFF. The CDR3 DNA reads TGTGCCAGCGCCCAGGGGGGTCCTACCACTGAAGCTTTCTTT.

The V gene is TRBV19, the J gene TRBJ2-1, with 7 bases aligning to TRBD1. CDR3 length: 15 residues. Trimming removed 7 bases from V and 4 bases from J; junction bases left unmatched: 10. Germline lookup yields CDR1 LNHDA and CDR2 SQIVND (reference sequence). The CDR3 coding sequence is TGTGCCAGTACCCCGGACAGGAATCATTACAATGAGCAGTTCTTC. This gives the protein CASTPDRNHYNEQFF.